This TCR beta chain originates from a study of cytomegalovirus exposure and HLA in healthy donors. Study-level results: Later analysis reportedly placed an Asian-associated ancestry cluster below the roughly 640-donor mean in N-insertions. There were several of the most significant clusters that appeared linked to common viral pathogens in a later analysis. The classifier reportedly diagnosed cytomegalovirus status with high sensitivity and specificity.

Germline assignment: CDR1 SGHTA and CDR2 FQGTGA. The CDR3 is 18 amino acids. V lost 2 bases, J lost 0 bases, and 14 bases lay in between. The PCR made use of 60 Vbeta and 13 Jbeta primers. TCRdb's table, derived via immunoSEQ multiplex PCR, lists solely in-frame clones and lacks some. This repertoire shows about 150,000 clones, around four fifths found once; its top ten account for about 8.1%. Points on this clone: Antigen unknown.

The sequenced sample consisted of PBMCs. The chain combines TRBV7-3 with TRBJ2-6; D may be TRBD1 (6 bases). The TCR comes from a woman aged 50 to 60 in good health and CMV-seropositive. CDR3 DNA: TGTGCCAGCAGCTTAGGTGCAGGGGCCGCCTCTGGGGCCAACGTCCTGACTTTC. Its protein is CASSLGAGAASGANVLTF. Full variable domain (missing parts from reference TRBV7-3 and TRBJ2-6): GAGVSQTPSNKVTEKGKYVELRCDPISGHTALYWYRQSLGQGPEFLIYFQGTGAADDSGLPNDRFFAVRPEGSVSTLKIQRTERGDSAVYLCASSLGAGAASGANVLTFGAGSRLTVL.